Presented here are 18 T cell receptor beta chains from one specimen sequenced in a study of cytomegalovirus exposure and HLA in healthy donors. Primers included in the PCR were 60 Vbeta and 13 Jbeta primers. Method: immunoSEQ multiplex PCR; TCRdb's copy keeps in-frame clones and lacks some. The top ten clones hold 1% to 1.5% of a sample with some 190,000 clones, roughly 10% of them seen once. The sequenced sample was PBMCs. All receptors derive from a woman in her twenties or thirties in good health and CMV-seropositive.

The rearrangement uses TRBV5-1 and TRBJ2-5, with 10 bases aligning to TRBD2. Germline V gene data show CDR1 as SGHRS and CDR2 as YFSETQ. With V trimmed by 1 base and J by 4 bases, 7 bases remained unmatched. The CDR3 length is 16 residues. Here the CDR3 DNA reads TGCGCCAGCAGCTTGCCTGGACTAGCGGACTTAGAGACCCAGTACTTC. It yields the protein CASSLPGLADLETQYF.

The gene calls are TRBV27 and TRBJ1-5; D unresolved. The CDR3 sequence is 13 residues long. The V end was cut by 4 bases, the J end by 5 bases, with 9 bases between. Germline CDR1 MNHEY, CDR2 SMNVEV (reference sequence). CDR3 sequence reads: CASSWAPYQPQHF. The CDR3 region has the DNA TGTGCCAGCAGTTGGGCACCTTATCAGCCCCAGCATTTT.

The chain has TRBV30 and TRBJ1-1; weak D call: TRBD1 (5 bases). Germline V lookup: CDR1 GTSNPN, CDR2 SVGIG (reference sequence). V lost 4 bases and J 5 bases, leaving 11 bases between the germline ends. The CDR3 has 12 amino acids. The CDR3 region is CAWKGMRTEAFF. The CDR3 nucleotides read TGTGCCTGGAAGGGGATGAGGACTGAAGCTTTCTTT.

This clone was found a few times. The sample holds other DNA sequences that translate to the same CDR3. The chain carries TRBV7-9 and TRBJ1-1; D is unresolved. The V end lost 1 base, the J end lost 3 bases, and 6 bases lay between the germline ends. CDR1 is SEHNR and CDR2 is FQNEAQ in the germline V gene (reference sequence). The CDR3 extends over 13 amino acids. The CDR3 sequence is CASSLGGDTEAFF. The CDR3 coding sequence is TGTGCCAGCAGCTTAGGCGGAGACACTGAAGCTTTCTTT.

A word on this clone: This CDR3 is also generated by other DNA sequences in the sample. The chain uses TRBV2 and TRBJ1-5; 9 bases fit TRBD1. Germline V gives CDR1 SNHLY, CDR2 FYNNEI. The CDR3 spans 15 residues. V was clipped by 6 bases and J by 2 bases; unmatched bases: 5. The CDR3 region has the DNA TGTGCCAGCAGCACCGACAGGGGGGGCAATCAGCCCCAGCATTTT. Translated: CASSTDRGGNQPQHF.

This rearrangement joins TRBV7-8 to TRBJ1-1; the D is unclear. The length of the CDR3 is 14 residues. Trimming cost V 4 bases and J 2 bases, with 11 bases left between them. Germline V lookup: CDR1 SGHVS, CDR2 FQNEAQ. The CDR3 DNA sequence: TGTGCCAGCAGCTCCCGGGGTCATAACACTGAAGCTTTCTTT. Residues: CASSSRGHNTEAFF.

The chain uses TRBV7-9 and TRBJ1-2, with D possibly TRBD1 on 6 matching bases. V was shortened by 4 bases and J by 7 bases, with 16 bases between the two germline ends. This CDR3 has 14 amino acids. Germline CDR1 SEHNR, CDR2 FQNEAQ (reference sequence). CDR3 sequence (DNA): TGTGCCAGCAGCTCCTCTGGCGGGGGCCCTGGCTACACCTTC. Translation: CASSSSGGGPGYTF.

The chain employs TRBV20-1 and TRBJ2-7; 9 positions agree with TRBD1. The V and J ends lost 6 bases and 6 bases, in that order; junction bases with no gene match: 3. CDR1 DFQATT and CDR2 SNEGSKA come from the germline V gene (reference sequence). This CDR3 region has 11 residues. The CDR3 loop reads CSAGQGTEQYF. In nucleotides, the CDR3 is TGCAGTGCGGGACAGGGAACCGAGCAGTACTTC.

This clone was detected a few times. V and J are TRBV19 and TRBJ1-1; D is ambiguous. Germline assignment: CDR1 LNHDA and CDR2 SQIVND (reference sequence). This CDR3 contains 14 residues. Trimming stripped 1 base from V and 2 bases from J, with 8 bases between. The CDR3 reads CASSIVVTNTEAFF. The CDR3 nucleotides read TGTGCCAGTAGTATAGTTGTTACTAACACTGAAGCTTTCTTT.

The V and J genes are TRBV9 and TRBJ1-1, with D possibly TRBD1 on 6 matching bases. Trimming cost V 0 bases and J 2 bases, with 14 bases left between them. The CDR3 consists of 16 residues. The V gene's germline CDR1 is SGDLS and CDR2 YYNGEE. The DNA of the CDR3 is TGTGCCAGCAGCGTAGGCCCTCCCAGGGGAAACACTGAAGCTTTCTTT. This encodes CASSVGPPRGNTEAFF.

The genes are TRBV18 and TRBJ2-1; weak D call: TRBD2 (5 bases). The ends were cut back, 4 bases at V and 6 bases at J, with 10 bases in the middle. The length of the CDR3 is 13 residues. CDR1 KGHSH and CDR2 LQKENI come from the germline V gene. The CDR3 loop is CASSLTRANEQFF. Here the CDR3 DNA reads TGTGCCAGCTCACTCACTAGGGCCAATGAGCAGTTCTTC.

This clone was observed a few times. The chain has TRBV7-9 and TRBJ2-5, with D possibly TRBD2 on 6 matching bases. The assigned J gene may be wrong: the sequence end matches TRBJ2-7 better. The CDR3 runs to 12 residues. Germline CDR1 and CDR2: SEHNR and FQNEAQ (reference sequence). The CDR3 spells CASSPTRGEQYF. The CDR3 bases are TGTGCCAGCAGCCCGACTAGAGGCGAGCAGTACTTC.

The chain employs TRBV14 and TRBJ2-3; TRBD2 matches 9 bases. The CDR3 runs to 16 residues. V shed 4 bases, J shed 3 bases, and the junction held 8 bases outside the gene matches. The germline gives CDR1 SGHDN, CDR2 FVKESK. This CDR3 is CASSPRLAAVTDTQYF. The CDR3 coding sequence is TGTGCCAGCAGCCCCAGACTAGCGGCTGTTACAGATACGCAGTATTTT.

V is TRBV10-2 and J is TRBJ1-5; 9 nucleotides agree with TRBD1. This CDR3 contains 14 residues. V was pared by 5 bases and J by 5 bases, with 4 bases of the junction left unmatched. The germline gives CDR1 WSHSY, CDR2 SAAADI. Written as DNA, the CDR3 is TGCGCCAGCAGTTCCGGGACAGGGCATCAGCCCCAGCATTTT. It encodes CASSSGTGHQPQHF.

This clone has a handful of counts. The V gene is TRBV10-2, the J gene TRBJ2-2; maybe TRBD2 (5 bases). Germline assignment: CDR1 WSHSY and CDR2 SAAADI. With 2 bases removed from V and 5 bases from J, the gap between germline ends came to 18 bases. This CDR3 contains 17 residues. The CDR3 reads CASSEPGMVPGTGELFF. The CDR3 DNA reads TGCGCCAGCAGTGAGCCCGGAATGGTCCCGGGGACCGGGGAGCTGTTTTTT.

The chain uses TRBV19 and TRBJ1-2; 8 positions match TRBD1. The CDR3 has 14 amino acids. CDR1 is LNHDA, CDR2 SQIVND, per germline (reference sequence). Germline trimming cut 7 bases from V and 4 bases from J; bases unmatched to any gene: 8. Written as DNA, the CDR3 is TGTGCCAGTAACCCGGACAGGGCCGCCTATGGCTACACCTTC. This sequence encodes CASNPDRAAYGYTF. Supplemented by reference TRBV19 and TRBJ1-2, the full variable domain reads DGGITQSPKYLFRKEGQNVTLSCEQNLNHDAMYWYRQDPGQGLRLIYYSQIVNDFQKGDIAEGYSVSREKKESFPLTVTSAQKNPTAFYLCASNPDRAAYGYTFGSGTRLTVV.

The sample holds a few counts of this clone. One junction end disagrees with the germline gene, perhaps due to a read error. The chain is built from TRBV7-2 and TRBJ2-7, with TRBD1 identical over 7 bases. The CDR3 length is 13 residues. Looked up from germline, CDR1 is SGHTA and CDR2 is FQGNSA. CDR3: CASSLSLTGLTNF. For the CDR3, the DNA is TGTGCCAGCAGCTTATCCCTGACAGGGTTAACGAACTTC.

The chain has TRBV11-3 and TRBJ1-3; 7 nucleotides line up with TRBD1. Germline values: CDR1 SGHNT, CDR2 YENEEA. The V segment lost 1 base and the J segment 0 bases; nucleotides outside the gene matches: 6. The CDR3 length is 17 residues. DNA of the CDR3: TGTGCCAGCAGCTTAGCCCGGGACAGAAGCTCTGGAAACACCATATATTTT. Its protein is CASSLARDRSSGNTIYF.